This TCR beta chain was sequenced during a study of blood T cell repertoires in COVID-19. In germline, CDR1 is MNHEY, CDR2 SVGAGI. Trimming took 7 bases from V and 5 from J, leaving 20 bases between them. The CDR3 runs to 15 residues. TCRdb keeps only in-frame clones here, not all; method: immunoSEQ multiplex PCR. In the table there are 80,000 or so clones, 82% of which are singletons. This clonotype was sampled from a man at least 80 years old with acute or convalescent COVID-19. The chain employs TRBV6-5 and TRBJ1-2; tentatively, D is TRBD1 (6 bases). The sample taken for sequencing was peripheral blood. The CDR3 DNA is TGTGCCAGCACTCTCCGGGGGGGCGTTCAATATGGCTACACCTTC. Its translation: CASTLRGGVQYGYTF.